The 15 T cell receptor beta chains listed next were all sequenced from one sample in a study of neurological immune-mediated disorders. Each CDR3 protein is one row after TCRdb ran MiXCR on the 5' RACE reads. The sample contains tens of thousands of distinct CDR3 sequences, around 3.4% of which appear only once. The sample was PBMCs. The receptors here all came from a woman aged 45-60 years with multiple sclerosis.

Many counts were recorded for this clonotype. This chain connects TRBV15 to TRBJ2-1; the D is unclear. The CDR3 has 13 amino acids. Germline loops: CDR1 LNHNV, CDR2 YYDKDF (reference sequence). The V end was cut by 0 bases, the J end by 8 bases, with 8 bases between. The CDR3 sequence is CATSRDRPDEQFF. CDR3 nucleotides: TGTGCCACCAGCAGAGATCGACCCGATGAGCAGTTCTTC. The whole variable domain, remainder taken from reference TRBV15 and TRBJ2-1, is DAMVIQNPRYQVTQFGKPVTLSCSQTLNHNVMYWYQQKSSQAPKLLFHYYDKDFNNEADTPDNFQSRRPNTSFCFLDIRSPGLGDTAMYLCATSRDRPDEQFFGPGTRLTVL.

This clonotype was observed many times. The rearrangement links TRBV7-6 to TRBJ2-3, with TRBD2 matching over 7 bases. CDR1 SGHVS and CDR2 FNYEAQ come from the germline V gene. Trimming at V came to 0 bases and at J to 3 bases, leaving 0 bases not matched to a gene. The CDR3 contains 14 residues. CDR3 nucleotides: TGTGCCAGCAGCTTAGCGGGGGGGACAGATACGCAGTATTTT. Translation gives CASSLAGGTDTQYF.

This clonotype has at least ten counts. The chain recombines TRBV3-1 with TRBJ2-1; no clear D gene. Germline V gene lookup returns CDR1 LGHDT and CDR2 YNNKEL (reference sequence). Deletions cut 1 base from V and 4 bases from J, with 2 bases between. CDR3 length equals 12 residues. The CDR3 spells CASSQAYNEQFF. The CDR3 DNA sequence: TGTGCCAGCAGCCAAGCTTACAATGAGCAGTTCTTC.

This clonotype was observed at least ten times. The V gene is TRBV20-1, the J gene TRBJ1-2; perhaps TRBD1 as D (5 bases). The germline V and J ends were trimmed by 7 bases and 3 bases, with 12 bases remaining between them. There are 12 residues in the CDR3. CDR1 DFQATT and CDR2 SNEGSKA come from the germline V gene (reference sequence). DNA of the CDR3: TGCAGTGTTTTGACAGAATACTATGGCTACACCTTC. Translation: CSVLTEYYGYTF.

This clonotype came up many times. This chain joins TRBV10-3 and TRBJ1-6; D possibly corresponds to TRBD1 (5 bases). Looked up from germline, CDR1 is ENHRY and CDR2 is SYGVKD. Trimming removed 4 bases at V and 5 bases at J, with 18 bases between. This CDR3 contains 17 residues. The CDR3 loop reads CAISGPTGTADNSPLHF. The CDR3 nucleotides are TGTGCCATCAGTGGGCCGACCGGGACGGCTGATAATTCACCCCTCCACTTT.

Many counts were recorded for this clonotype. The rearrangement joins TRBV29-1 to TRBJ1-2; tentative D call: TRBD1 (5 bases). There are 15 residues in the CDR3. The germline gives CDR1 SQVTM, CDR2 ANQGSEA. V was shortened by 0 bases and J by 3 bases, with 14 bases between the two germline ends. The CDR3 here is CSVEDRAGKDYGYTF. The CDR3 DNA reads as TGCAGCGTTGAAGATCGGGCAGGGAAAGACTATGGCTACACCTTC.

This clonotype was counted at least ten times. The chain employs TRBV27 and TRBJ2-5; TRBD2 aligns across 8 bases. Per germline, CDR1 MNHEY and CDR2 SMNVEV (reference sequence). This CDR3 spans 15 amino acids. Unmatched junction bases numbered 5, after V lost 1 base and J lost 4 bases. CDR3 coding DNA: TGTGCCAGCAGTTTATATGCGGGGGGAGGAGAGACCCAGTACTTC. Protein product: CASSLYAGGGETQYF.

This clonotype was counted ten times or more. V and J are TRBV11-2 and TRBJ1-1, with unresolved D. This CDR3 has 12 residues. Trimming removed 5 bases at V and 8 bases at J, with 12 bases between. Per germline, CDR1 SGHAT and CDR2 FQNNGV. CDR3 amino acids: CASSPLSREAFF. DNA of the CDR3: TGTGCCAGCAGCCCCCTTTCTCGGGAAGCTTTCTTT.

This clonotype was seen more than once but under ten times. Given the absence of the conserved phenylalanine or tryptophan at the CDR3 end, a read error is likely. The rearrangement joins TRBV20-1 to TRBJ2-4; TRBD2 matches at 8 bases. With V trimmed by 4 bases and J by 3 bases, 2 bases remained unmatched. The CDR3 has 13 amino acids. Per the germline V gene, CDR1 is DFQATT and CDR2 is SNEGSKA (reference sequence). CDR3 coding DNA: TGCAGTGCTACAGGGACTAGCAAAAACATTCAGTACAAC. Translated, it gives CSATGTSKNIQYN.

This clonotype was found many times. The genes are TRBV18 and TRBJ2-3, with D maybe TRBD1 (5 bases). V was clipped by 3 bases and J by 5 bases, with 6 bases between them. Germline-derived CDR1 and CDR2 are KGHSH and LQKENI. The CDR3 is made up of 12 amino acids. The CDR3 DNA sequence: TGTGCCAGCTCACCCAGGGTAGATACGCAGTATTTT. This codes for CASSPRVDTQYF.

This clonotype was picked up many times. J is TRBJ1-2 and V is TRBV20-1; D unclear. V was trimmed by 3 bases and J by 2 bases, leaving 13 bases between them. The germline V gene encodes CDR1 DFQATT and CDR2 SNEGSKA (reference sequence). CDR3 length: 14 amino acids. For the CDR3, the DNA is TGCAGTGCTAGTTTTTTTGGCTTAAACTATGGCTACACCTTC. Residues: CSASFFGLNYGYTF.

This clonotype was counted at least ten times. The chain has TRBV7-2 and TRBJ1-1; D not certain. The V and J ends lost 4 bases and 9 bases respectively, with 18 bases between them. Germline V gene lookup returns CDR1 SGHTA and CDR2 FQGNSA. The CDR3 totals 14 residues. CDR3 bases: TGTGCCAGCAGCTCCCGAAGTGAGGGAGGGAAAGCTTTCTTT. It codes for CASSSRSEGGKAFF.

This clonotype was recorded at least ten times. The chain links TRBV12-3 or TRBV12-4 to TRBJ1-3; D call uncertain. V gave up 3 bases and J gave up 2 bases, with 11 bases separating them. The CDR3 consists of 15 residues. The chain's CDR3 is CASSLADLAGNTIYF. Here the CDR3 DNA reads TGTGCCAGCAGTTTGGCCGATTTAGCTGGAAACACCATATATTTT.

This clonotype showed up many times. The V gene is TRBV5-1, the J gene TRBJ1-4; TRBD1 matches at 8 bases. The J segment lost 8 bases and the V segment lost 4 bases, leaving 4 bases of the junction unmatched. The V gene's germline CDR1 is SGHRS and CDR2 YFSETQ. The CDR3 totals 13 residues. The CDR3 DNA reads as TGCGCCAGCAGCATGGACAGGGTGGAAAAACTGTTTTTT. It encodes CASSMDRVEKLFF.

This clonotype was seen many times. The genes are TRBV5-8 and TRBJ2-2, with D perhaps TRBD1 (6 bases). Germline values: CDR1 SGHTS, CDR2 YDEGEE. Deletions cut 0 bases from V and 7 bases from J, with 13 bases between. This CDR3 has 15 amino acids. CDR3 in amino acids: CASSLDREESGELFF. Written as DNA, the CDR3 is TGTGCCAGCAGCTTGGACAGGGAAGAAAGCGGGGAGCTGTTTTTT.